This T cell receptor (beta chain) was identified during a study of T-cell memory formation after mild COVID-19. Study results and caveats: Contracting CD4+ clones were located mainly in CM and EM, and CD8+ clones in EMRA. Memory cells collected pre-infection included some clones that later responded, suggesting cross-reactive memory joined. Second-wave clones that peaked on day 37 lacked confirmed SARS-CoV-2 specificity.

TCRdb analysed the 5' RACE reads with MiXCR anew, one entry per CDR3 protein. The repertoire consists of about 160,000 distinct CDR3 sequences, with roughly 30% occurring once and the leading ten covering more than 10%. The CDR3 runs to 13 residues. V shed 10 bases and J shed 3 bases, with 16 bases lying between them. The germline gives CDR1 LNHDA, CDR2 SQIVND (reference sequence). On this clonotype: Its antigen remains unknown.

The rearrangement links TRBV19 to TRBJ2-7, with D unclear. The receptor's source is an adult woman who had mild COVID-19 (a few samples of this study predate the infection). Cell type and time point are not known. The specimen was PBMCs or a T cell subset sorted from them (not recorded which). CDR3 DNA: TGTGCCACCGCAGCGACGTGGTTCTACGAGCAGTACTTC. Translation: CATAATWFYEQYF.